This T cell receptor beta chain was sequenced in a study of Ad26.COV2.S vaccination and SARS-CoV-2 variants. Treatment specified: roughly 20 received Ad26.COV2.S at low or high dose, single or two shots; several received placebo; per-sample allocation not given. All samples were drawn on day 63, counting from the first vaccine or placebo injection. Generated by immunoSEQ multiplex PCR, the TCRdb table keeps only in-frame clones and is missing some. The sample lists hundreds of thousands of clones, less than 90% occurring once. V was trimmed by 6 bases and J by 4 bases, leaving 12 bases between them. Germline lookup yields CDR1 MDHEN and CDR2 SYDVKM. The CDR3 is 13 amino acids.

This chain links TRBV28 with TRBJ1-1; TRBD1 is a possible D gene (5 bases). Sequences were derived from peripheral blood, sampled in a trial of Ad26.COV2.S vaccine versus placebo. This receptor was taken from a person aged 18-65 years who received the Ad26.COV2.S COVID-19 vaccine or a placebo. CDR3 loop: CASRRGGSTEAFF. CDR3 coding DNA: TGTGCCAGCAGGAGGGGAGGGAGCACTGAAGCTTTCTTT.